Sequencing of this T cell receptor (beta chain) was carried out in a study of shared clonotypes between healthy human individuals. Data came from immunoSEQ multiplex PCR; TCRdb stores just in-frame clones and leaves some out. This table holds about 600,000 clones, roughly 97% found once. The sample comprised naive CD4+ T cells sorted from blood. The subset: CD45RA+ positively selected. The clonotype comes from a woman aged 25 to 39 in good health.

The CDR3 here is CAGGGLRSYNEQFF. The CDR3 coding sequence is TGTGCCGGTGGGGGACTGCGCTCCTACAATGAGCAGTTCTTC. V and J are TRBV7-9 and TRBJ2-1; the D gene is possibly TRBD2 (6 bases). From germline, CDR1 is SEHNR and CDR2 FQNEAQ (reference sequence). The V and J ends lost 11 bases and 0 bases respectively, with 14 bases between them. This CDR3 is 14 amino acids long.